Many counts were recorded for the clone carrying this TCR beta chain. Time point specified: persistent/refractory GD, antithyroid drugs over 5 years with positive TRAb. Extracted PBMC RNA gave rise to the TCR library. The CDR3 loop spans 12 amino acids. The germline V and J ends were trimmed by 6 bases and 8 bases, with 10 bases remaining between them. CDR1 is SGHAT, CDR2 FQNNGV, per germline. The data were taken from a study of regulatory T cells in long-lasting Graves disease. Building of the TCR beta libraries involved iRepertoire HTBI primers and Arm-PCR of CDR3 regions. Using its own MiXCR run on the multiplex PCR reads, TCRdb lists one record per CDR3 protein. The table lists roughly 490,000 distinct CDR3 sequences, roughly 22% of them singletons, with about an eighth in the top ten.

The input for sequencing was peripheral blood mononuclear cells (PBMCs), taken when the disease was refractory, from a patient treated with antithyroid drugs. The origin of this receptor is a female donor with Graves disease. The V and J genes are TRBV11-2 and TRBJ1-4; a possible D gene is TRBD1 (5 bases). CDR3 residues: CASRQDGEKLFF. The CDR3 bases are TGTGCCAGCAGACAGGACGGGGAAAAACTGTTTTTT.